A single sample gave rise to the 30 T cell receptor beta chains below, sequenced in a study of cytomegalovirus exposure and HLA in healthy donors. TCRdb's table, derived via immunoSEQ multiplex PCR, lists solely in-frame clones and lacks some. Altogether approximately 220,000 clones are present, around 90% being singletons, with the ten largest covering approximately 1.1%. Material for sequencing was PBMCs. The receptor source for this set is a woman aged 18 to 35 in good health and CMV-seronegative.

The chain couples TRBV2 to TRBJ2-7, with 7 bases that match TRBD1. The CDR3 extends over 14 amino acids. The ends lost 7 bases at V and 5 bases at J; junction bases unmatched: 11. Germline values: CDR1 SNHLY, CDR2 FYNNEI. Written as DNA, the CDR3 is TGTGCCAGCACCTCCCTGAACCAGGGGGACGAGCAGTACTTC. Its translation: CASTSLNQGDEQYF.

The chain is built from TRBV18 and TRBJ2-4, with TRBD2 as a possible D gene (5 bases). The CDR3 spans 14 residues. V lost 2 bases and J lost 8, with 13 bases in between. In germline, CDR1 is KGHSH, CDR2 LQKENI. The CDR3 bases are TGTGCCAGCTCACCAGTGTCCTCCGGGGACATTCAGTACTTC. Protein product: CASSPVSSGDIQYF.

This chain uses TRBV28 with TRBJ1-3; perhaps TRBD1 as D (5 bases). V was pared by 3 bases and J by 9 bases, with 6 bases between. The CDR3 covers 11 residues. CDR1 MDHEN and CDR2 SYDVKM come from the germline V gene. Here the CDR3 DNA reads TGTGCCAGCAGTTTCGGGGGCACCATATATTTT. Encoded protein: CASSFGGTIYF.

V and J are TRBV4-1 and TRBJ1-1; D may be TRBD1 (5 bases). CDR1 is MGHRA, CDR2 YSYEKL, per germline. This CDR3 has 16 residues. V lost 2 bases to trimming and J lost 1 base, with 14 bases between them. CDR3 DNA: TGCGCCAGCAGCCAACGAAAAATTACAGGGAACACTGAAGCTTTCTTT. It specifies CASSQRKITGNTEAFF.

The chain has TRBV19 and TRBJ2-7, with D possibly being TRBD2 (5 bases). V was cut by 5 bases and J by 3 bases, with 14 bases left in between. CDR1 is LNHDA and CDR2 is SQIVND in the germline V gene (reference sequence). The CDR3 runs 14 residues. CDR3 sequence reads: CASSPQDSDYEQYF. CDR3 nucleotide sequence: TGTGCCAGTAGTCCCCAGGACTCTGACTACGAGCAGTACTTC.

The CDR3: CASSGSQAGQPQHF. Written as DNA, the CDR3 is TGTGCCAGCAGTGGGTCACAGGCCGGCCAGCCCCAGCATTTT. This rearrangement joins TRBV6-1 to TRBJ1-5; D might be TRBD1 (5 bases). V lost 4 bases to trimming and J lost 7 bases, with 14 bases between them. Per the germline V gene, CDR1 is MNHNS and CDR2 is SASEGT. This CDR3 region has 14 residues.

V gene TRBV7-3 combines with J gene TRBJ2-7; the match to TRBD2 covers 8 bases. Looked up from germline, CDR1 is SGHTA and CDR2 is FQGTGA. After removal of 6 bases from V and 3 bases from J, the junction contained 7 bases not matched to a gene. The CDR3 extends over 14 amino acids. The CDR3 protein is CASSRVSGSYEQYF. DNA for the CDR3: TGTGCCAGCAGTCGGGTCAGCGGGAGCTACGAGCAGTACTTC.

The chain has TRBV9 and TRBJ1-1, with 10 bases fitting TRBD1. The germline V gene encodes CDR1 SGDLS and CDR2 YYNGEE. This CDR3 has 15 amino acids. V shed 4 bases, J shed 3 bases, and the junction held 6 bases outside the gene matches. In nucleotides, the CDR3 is TGTGCCAGCAGCCTTCGGACAGGGGGGGACACTGAAGCTTTCTTT. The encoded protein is CASSLRTGGDTEAFF.

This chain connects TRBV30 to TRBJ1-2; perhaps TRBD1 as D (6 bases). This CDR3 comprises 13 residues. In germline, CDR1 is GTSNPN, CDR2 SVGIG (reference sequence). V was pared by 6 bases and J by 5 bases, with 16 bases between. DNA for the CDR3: TGTGCCTGCCCCCGGCAGGGGAGTTATGGCTACACCTTC. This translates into CACPRQGSYGYTF.

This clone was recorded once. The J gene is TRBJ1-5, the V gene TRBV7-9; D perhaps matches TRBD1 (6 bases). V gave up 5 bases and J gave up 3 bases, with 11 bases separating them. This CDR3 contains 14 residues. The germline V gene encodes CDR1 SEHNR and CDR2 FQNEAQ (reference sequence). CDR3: CASSRTGPNQPQHF. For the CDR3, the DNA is TGTGCCAGCAGCAGAACAGGGCCCAATCAGCCCCAGCATTTT.

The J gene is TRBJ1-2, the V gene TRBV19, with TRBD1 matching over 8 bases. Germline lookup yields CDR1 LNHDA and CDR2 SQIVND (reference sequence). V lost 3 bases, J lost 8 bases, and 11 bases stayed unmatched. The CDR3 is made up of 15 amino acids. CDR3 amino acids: CASSMNGAAGGGYTF. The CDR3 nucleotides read TGTGCCAGTAGTATGAACGGGGCGGCAGGGGGCGGCTACACCTTC.

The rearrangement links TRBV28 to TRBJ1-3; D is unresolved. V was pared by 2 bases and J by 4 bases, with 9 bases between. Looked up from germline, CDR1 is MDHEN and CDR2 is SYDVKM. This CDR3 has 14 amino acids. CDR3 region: CASSLALEGNTIYF. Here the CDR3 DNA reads TGTGCCAGCAGTTTAGCTCTGGAGGGAAACACCATATATTTT.

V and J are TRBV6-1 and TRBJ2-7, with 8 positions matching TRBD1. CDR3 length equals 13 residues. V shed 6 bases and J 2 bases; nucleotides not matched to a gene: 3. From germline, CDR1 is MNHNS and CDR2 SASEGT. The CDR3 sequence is CASRGTGTYEQYF. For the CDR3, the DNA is TGTGCCAGCAGAGGGACAGGAACCTACGAGCAGTACTTC.

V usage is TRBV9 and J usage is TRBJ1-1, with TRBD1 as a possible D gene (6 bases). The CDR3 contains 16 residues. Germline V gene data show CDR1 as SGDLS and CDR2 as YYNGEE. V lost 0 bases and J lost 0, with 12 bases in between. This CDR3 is CASSVGQGLMNTEAFF. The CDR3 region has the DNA TGTGCCAGCAGCGTAGGGCAGGGGCTGATGAACACTGAAGCTTTCTTT.

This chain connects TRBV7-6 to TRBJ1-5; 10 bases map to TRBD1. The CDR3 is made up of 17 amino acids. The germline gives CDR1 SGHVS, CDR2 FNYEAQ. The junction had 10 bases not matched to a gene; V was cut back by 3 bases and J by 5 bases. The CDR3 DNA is TGTGCCAGCAGCTTGGACGTTGCGGGACAGGGGTATCAGCCCCAGCATTTT. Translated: CASSLDVAGQGYQPQHF.

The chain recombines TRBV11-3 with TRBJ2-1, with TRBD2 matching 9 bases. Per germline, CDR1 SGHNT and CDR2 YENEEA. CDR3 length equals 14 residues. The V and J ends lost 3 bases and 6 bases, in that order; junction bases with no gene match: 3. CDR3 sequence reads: CASSFSGRGNEQFF. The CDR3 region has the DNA TGTGCCAGCAGCTTTAGCGGGAGAGGCAATGAGCAGTTCTTC.

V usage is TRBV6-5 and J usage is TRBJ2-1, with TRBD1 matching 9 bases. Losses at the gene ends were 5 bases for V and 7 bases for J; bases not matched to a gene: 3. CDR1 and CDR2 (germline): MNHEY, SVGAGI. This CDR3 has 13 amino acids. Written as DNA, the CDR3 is TGTGCCAGCAGTGCCGGGACAGGGAATGAGCAGTTCTTC. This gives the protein CASSAGTGNEQFF.

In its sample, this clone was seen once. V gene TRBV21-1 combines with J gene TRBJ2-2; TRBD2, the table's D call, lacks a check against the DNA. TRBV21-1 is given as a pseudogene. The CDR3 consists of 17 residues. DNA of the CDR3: TGTGCCAGCAGCCACGCGCTAGCGGGAGGGAACACCGGGGAGCTGTTTTTT. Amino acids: CASSHALAGGNTGELFF.

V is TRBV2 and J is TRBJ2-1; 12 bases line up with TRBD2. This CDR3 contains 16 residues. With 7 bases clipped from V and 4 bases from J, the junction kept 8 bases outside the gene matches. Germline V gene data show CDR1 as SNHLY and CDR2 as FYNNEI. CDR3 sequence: CASTGLAGRRYNEQFF. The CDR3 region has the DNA TGTGCCAGCACCGGACTAGCGGGGCGACGTTACAATGAGCAGTTCTTC.

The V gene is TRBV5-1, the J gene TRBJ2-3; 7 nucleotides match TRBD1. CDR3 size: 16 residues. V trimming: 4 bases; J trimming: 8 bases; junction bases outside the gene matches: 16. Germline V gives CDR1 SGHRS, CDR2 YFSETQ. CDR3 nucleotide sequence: TGCGCCAGCAGCGTTAACAGGGGTGGTTCCGCCGGTACGCAGTATTTT. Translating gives CASSVNRGGSAGTQYF.

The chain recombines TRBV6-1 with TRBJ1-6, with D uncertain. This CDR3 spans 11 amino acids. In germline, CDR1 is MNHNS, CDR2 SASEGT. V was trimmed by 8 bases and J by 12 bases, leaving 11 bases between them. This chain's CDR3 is CASQDFGPLHF. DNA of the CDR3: TGTGCCAGCCAGGACTTTGGACCCCTCCACTTT.

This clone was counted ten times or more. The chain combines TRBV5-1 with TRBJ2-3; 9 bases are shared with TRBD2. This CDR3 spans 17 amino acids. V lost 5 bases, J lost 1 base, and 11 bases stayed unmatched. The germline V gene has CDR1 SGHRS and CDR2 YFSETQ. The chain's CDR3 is CASRNNTSGFRTDTQYF. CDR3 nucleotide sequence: TGCGCCAGCAGAAACAATACTAGCGGGTTCCGCACAGATACGCAGTATTTT.

CDR3: CASSLIRGLGADTQYF. The CDR3 DNA sequence: TGTGCCAGCAGTTTAATAAGGGGGCTTGGGGCAGATACGCAGTATTTT. The genes are TRBV27 and TRBJ2-3, with TRBD1 matching over 7 bases. V was pared by 2 bases and J by 4 bases, with 9 bases of the junction left unmatched. Germline CDR1 is MNHEY and CDR2 is SMNVEV (reference sequence). CDR3 size: 16 residues.

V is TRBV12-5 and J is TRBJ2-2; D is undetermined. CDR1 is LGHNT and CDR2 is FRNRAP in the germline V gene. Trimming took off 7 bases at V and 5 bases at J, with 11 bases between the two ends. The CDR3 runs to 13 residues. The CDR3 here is CASADFRTGELFF. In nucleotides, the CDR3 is TGTGCTAGTGCGGATTTCAGGACCGGGGAGCTGTTTTTT.

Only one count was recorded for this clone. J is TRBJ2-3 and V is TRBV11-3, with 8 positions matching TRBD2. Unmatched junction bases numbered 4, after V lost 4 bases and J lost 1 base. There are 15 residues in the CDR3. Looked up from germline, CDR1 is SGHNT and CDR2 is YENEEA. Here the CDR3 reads CASSSTSGGTDTQYF. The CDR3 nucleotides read TGTGCCAGCAGCTCAACTAGCGGAGGCACAGATACGCAGTATTTT.

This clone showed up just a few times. The CDR3 is CASSGTGSAREAFF. CDR3 DNA: TGCGCCAGCAGCGGGACAGGGTCGGCGAGAGAAGCTTTCTTT. The J gene is TRBJ1-1, the V gene TRBV5-1; 9 bases line up with TRBD1. CDR1 and CDR2 (germline): SGHRS, YFSETQ. The CDR3 sequence is 14 residues long. The ends lost 4 bases at V and 8 bases at J; junction bases unmatched: 9.

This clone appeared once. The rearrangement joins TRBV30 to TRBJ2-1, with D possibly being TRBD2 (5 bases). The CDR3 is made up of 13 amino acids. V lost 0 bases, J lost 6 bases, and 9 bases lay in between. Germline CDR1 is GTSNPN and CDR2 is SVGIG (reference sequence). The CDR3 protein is CAWSVLVVNEQFF. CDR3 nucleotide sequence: TGTGCCTGGAGTGTACTAGTGGTCAATGAGCAGTTCTTC.

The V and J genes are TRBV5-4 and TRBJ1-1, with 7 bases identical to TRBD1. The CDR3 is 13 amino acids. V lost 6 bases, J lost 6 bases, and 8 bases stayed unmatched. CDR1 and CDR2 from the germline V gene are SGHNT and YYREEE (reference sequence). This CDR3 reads CASNRQDRAEAFF. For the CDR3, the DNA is TGTGCCAGCAACCGACAAGACAGGGCTGAAGCTTTCTTT. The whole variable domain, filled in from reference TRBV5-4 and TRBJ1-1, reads ETGVTQSPTHLIKTRGQQVTLRCSSQSGHNTVSWYQQALGQGPQFIFQYYREEENGRGNFPPRFSGLQFPNYSSELNVNALELDDSALYLCASNRQDRAEAFFGQGTRLTVV.

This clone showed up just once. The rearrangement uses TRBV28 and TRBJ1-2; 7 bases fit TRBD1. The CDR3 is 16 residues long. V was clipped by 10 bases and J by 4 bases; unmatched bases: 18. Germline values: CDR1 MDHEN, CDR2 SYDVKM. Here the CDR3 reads CATYNPGQLTVYGYTF. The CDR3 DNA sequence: TGTGCCACCTACAACCCGGGACAGCTAACCGTCTATGGCTACACCTTC.

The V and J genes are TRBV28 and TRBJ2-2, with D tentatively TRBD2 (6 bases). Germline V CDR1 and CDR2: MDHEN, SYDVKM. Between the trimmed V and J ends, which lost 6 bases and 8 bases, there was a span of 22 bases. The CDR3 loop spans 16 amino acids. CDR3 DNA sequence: TGTGCCAGCAGCTTGGGATTGGCGGGGCCGTTTGGGGAGCTGTTTTTT. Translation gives CASSLGLAGPFGELFF.